The sequence of this T cell receptor beta chain was determined in a study of vaccination and CD4 T cells after COVID-19. Researchers used the Oncomine TCR Beta short-read assay to sequence DNA from cultured CD4+ T cells. Via MiXCR, TCRdb re-called the PCR reads, giving one row per CDR3 protein. The table records fewer than 25,000 distinct CDR3 sequences, less than 40% of them present only once. This clonotype was seen only a few times. Its antigen remains unidentified. CDR3 length equals 13 residues. Between the trimmed V and J ends, which lost 6 bases and 7 bases, there was a span of 14 bases. CDR1 SGHDT and CDR2 YYEEEE come from the germline V gene. Time point: late sampling 161 to 241 days after vaccination in a few convalescent patients. Regarding treatment: 10-day PBMC culture with coronavirus spike peptide pools or control peptides (ViraFEST assay).

The sequence was collected from a human donor who had recovered from COVID-19. The V gene is TRBV5-6, the J gene TRBJ2-1; D ambiguous. This specimen consisted of CD4+ T cells from blood, cultured in vitro, obtained about 7 months after SARS-CoV-2 vaccination. Here the CDR3 DNA reads TGTGCCAGCATTGGCCAGTTGGGGAATGAGCAGTTCTTC. This sequence encodes CASIGQLGNEQFF. Variable domain in full (rest from reference TRBV5-6 and TRBJ2-1): DAGVTQSPTHLIKTRGQQVTLRCSPKSGHDTVSWYQQALGQGPQFIFQYYEEEERQRGNFPDRFSGHQFPNYSSELNVNALLLGDSALYLCASIGQLGNEQFFGPGTRLTVL.